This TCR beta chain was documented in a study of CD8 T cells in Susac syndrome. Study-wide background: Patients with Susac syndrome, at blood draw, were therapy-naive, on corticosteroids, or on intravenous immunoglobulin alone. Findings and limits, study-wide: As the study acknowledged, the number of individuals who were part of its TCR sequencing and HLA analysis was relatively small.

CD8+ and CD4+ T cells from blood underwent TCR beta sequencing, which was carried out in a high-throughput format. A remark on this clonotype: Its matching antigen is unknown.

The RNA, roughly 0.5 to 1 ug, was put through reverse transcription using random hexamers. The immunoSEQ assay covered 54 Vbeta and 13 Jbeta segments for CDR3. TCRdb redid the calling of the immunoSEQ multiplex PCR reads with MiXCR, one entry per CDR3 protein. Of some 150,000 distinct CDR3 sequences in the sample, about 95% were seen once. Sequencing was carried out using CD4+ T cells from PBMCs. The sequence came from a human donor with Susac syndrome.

The CDR3 bases are TGTGCCAGCAGCCAAGAGACAGAGCCCTACAATGAGCAGTTCTTC. This translates into CASSQETEPYNEQFF. This rearrangement joins TRBV4-2 to TRBJ2-1; tentatively, D is TRBD1 (5 bases). Trimming took 0 bases from V and 2 from J, leaving 8 bases between them. The CDR3 contains 15 residues. CDR1 and CDR2 from the germline V gene are LGHNA and YNFKEQ.